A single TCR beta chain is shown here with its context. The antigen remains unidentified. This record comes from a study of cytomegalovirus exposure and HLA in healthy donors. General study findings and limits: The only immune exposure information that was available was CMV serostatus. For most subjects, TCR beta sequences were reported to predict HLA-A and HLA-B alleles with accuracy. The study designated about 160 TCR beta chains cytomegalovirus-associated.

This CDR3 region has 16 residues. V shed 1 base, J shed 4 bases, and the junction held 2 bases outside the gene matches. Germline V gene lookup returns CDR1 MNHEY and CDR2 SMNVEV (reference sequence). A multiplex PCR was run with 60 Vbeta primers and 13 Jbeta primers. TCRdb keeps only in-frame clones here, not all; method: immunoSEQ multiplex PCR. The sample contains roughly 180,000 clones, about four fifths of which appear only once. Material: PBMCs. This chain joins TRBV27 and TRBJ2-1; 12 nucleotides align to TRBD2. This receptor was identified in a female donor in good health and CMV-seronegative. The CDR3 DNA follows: TGTGCCAGCAGTTTATTACTAGCGGGGGGATACAATGAGCAGTTCTTC. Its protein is CASSLLLAGGYNEQFF.